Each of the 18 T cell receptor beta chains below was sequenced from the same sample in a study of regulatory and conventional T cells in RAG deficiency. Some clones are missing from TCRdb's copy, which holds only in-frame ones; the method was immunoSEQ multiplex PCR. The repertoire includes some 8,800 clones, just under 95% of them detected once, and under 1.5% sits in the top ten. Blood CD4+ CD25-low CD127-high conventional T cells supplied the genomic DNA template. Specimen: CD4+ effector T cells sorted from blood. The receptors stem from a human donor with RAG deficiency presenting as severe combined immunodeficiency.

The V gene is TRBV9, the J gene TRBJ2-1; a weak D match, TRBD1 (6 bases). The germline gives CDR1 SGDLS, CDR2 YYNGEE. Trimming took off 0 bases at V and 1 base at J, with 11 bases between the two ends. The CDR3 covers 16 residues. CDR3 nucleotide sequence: TGTGCCAGCAGCGTAGAGGGGGTGGTGTCCTACAATGAGCAGTTCTTC. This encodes CASSVEGVVSYNEQFF.

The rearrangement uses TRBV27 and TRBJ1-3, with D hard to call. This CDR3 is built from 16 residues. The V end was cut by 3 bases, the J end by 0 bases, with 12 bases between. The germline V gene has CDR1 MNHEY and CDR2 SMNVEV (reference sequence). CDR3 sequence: CASSFKGGFSGNTIYF. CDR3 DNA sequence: TGTGCCAGCAGTTTCAAGGGCGGCTTCTCTGGAAACACCATATATTTT.

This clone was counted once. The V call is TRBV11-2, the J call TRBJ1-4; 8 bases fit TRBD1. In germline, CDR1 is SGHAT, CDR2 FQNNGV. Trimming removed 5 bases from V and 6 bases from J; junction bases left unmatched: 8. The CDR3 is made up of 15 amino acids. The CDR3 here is CASSPWTGWDEKLFF. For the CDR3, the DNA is TGTGCCAGCAGCCCATGGACAGGGTGGGATGAAAAACTGTTTTTT.

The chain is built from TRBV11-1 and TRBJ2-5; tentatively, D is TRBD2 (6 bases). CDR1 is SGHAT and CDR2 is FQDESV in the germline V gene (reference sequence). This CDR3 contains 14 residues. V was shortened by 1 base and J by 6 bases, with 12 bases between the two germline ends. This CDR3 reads CASSLEGTFKTQYF. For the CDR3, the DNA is TGTGCCAGCAGCTTAGAAGGGACTTTCAAGACCCAGTACTTC.

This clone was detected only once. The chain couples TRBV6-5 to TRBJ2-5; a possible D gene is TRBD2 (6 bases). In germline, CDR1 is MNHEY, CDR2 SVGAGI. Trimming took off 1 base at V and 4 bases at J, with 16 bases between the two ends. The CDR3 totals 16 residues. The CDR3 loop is CASSYWGTFPGETQYF. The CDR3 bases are TGTGCCAGCAGTTACTGGGGGACTTTTCCCGGAGAGACCCAGTACTTC.

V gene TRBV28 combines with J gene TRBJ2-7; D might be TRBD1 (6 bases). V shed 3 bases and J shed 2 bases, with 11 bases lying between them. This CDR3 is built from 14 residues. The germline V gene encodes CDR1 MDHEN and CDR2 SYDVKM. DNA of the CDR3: TGTGCCAGCAGTTTCGGACAGATAACCTACGAGCAGTACTTC. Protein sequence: CASSFGQITYEQYF.

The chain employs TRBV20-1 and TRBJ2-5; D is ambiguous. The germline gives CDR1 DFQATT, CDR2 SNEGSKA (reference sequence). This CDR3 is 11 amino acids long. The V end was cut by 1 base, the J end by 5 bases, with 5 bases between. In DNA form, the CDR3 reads TGCAGTGCTAGAGCCTCGGAGACCCAGTACTTC. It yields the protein CSARASETQYF.

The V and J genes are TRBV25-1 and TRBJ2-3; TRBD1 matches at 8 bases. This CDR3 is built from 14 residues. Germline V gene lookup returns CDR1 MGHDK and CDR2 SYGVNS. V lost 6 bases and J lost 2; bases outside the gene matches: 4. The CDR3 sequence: CASRRDRITDTQYF. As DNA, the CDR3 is TGTGCCAGCAGGCGGGACAGGATCACAGATACGCAGTATTTT.

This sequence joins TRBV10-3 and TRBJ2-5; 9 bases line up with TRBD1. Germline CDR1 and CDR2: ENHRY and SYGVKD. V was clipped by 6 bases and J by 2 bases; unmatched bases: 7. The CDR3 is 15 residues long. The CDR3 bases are TGTGCCATCAGCTCCCGACAGGGGGGACAAGAGACCCAGTACTTC. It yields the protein CAISSRQGGQETQYF.

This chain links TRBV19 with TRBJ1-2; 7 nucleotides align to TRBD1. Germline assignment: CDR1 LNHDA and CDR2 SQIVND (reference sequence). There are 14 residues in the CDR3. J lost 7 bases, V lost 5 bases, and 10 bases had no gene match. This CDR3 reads CASSLGTERSGYTF. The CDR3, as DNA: TGTGCCAGTAGTTTAGGGACAGAGAGGAGTGGCTACACCTTC.

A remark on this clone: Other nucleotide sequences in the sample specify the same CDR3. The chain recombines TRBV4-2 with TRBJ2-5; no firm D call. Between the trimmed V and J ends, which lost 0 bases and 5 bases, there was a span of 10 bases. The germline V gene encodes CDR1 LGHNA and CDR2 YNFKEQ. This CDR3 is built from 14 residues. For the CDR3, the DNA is TGTGCCAGCAGCCAAGATTTGGAAGGGGAGACCCAGTACTTC. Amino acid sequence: CASSQDLEGETQYF.

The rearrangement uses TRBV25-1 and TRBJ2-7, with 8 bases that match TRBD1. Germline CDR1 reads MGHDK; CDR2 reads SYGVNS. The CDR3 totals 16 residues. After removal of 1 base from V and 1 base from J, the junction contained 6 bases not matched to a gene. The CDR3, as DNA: TGTGCCAGCAGTGAATGGACAGGGTCTTCATCCTACGAGCAGTACTTC. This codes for CASSEWTGSSSYEQYF.

CDR3 nucleotide sequence: TGTGCCAGCAGCCCCCGCGGAGTGACCGGGGAGCTGTTTTTT. Translating gives CASSPRGVTGELFF. This chain links TRBV9 with TRBJ2-2; D not resolved. Germline-derived CDR1 and CDR2 are SGDLS and YYNGEE. Trimming cost V 4 bases and J 5 bases, with 12 bases left between them. The CDR3 consists of 14 residues.

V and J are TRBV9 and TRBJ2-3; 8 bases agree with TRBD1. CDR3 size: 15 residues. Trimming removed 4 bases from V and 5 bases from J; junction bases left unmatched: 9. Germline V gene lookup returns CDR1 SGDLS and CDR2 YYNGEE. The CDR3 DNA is TGTGCCAGCAGCCCCTGGACAGGGCAGGGAGATACGCAGTATTTT. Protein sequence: CASSPWTGQGDTQYF.

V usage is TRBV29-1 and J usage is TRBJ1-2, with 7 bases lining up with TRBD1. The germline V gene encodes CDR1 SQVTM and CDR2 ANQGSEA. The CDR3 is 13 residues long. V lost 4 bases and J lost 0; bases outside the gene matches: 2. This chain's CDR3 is CSVGTGANYGYTF. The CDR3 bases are TGCAGCGTTGGGACAGGCGCTAACTATGGCTACACCTTC.

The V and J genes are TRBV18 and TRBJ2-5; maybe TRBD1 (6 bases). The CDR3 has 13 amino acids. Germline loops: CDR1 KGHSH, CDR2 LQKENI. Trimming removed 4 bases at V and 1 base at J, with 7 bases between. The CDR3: CASSLDSQETQYF. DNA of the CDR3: TGTGCCAGCTCACTGGACAGCCAAGAGACCCAGTACTTC.

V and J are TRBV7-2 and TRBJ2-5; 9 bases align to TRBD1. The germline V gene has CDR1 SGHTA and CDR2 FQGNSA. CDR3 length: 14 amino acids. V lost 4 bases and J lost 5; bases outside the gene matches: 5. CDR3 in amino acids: CASSYRGRWETQYF. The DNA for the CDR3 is TGTGCCAGCAGCTACAGGGGGCGGTGGGAGACCCAGTACTTC.

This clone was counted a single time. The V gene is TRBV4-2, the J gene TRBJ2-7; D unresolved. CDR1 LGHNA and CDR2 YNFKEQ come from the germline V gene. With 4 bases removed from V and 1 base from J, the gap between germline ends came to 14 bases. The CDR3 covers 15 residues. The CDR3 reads CASSPLGVASYEQYF. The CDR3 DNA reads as TGTGCCAGCAGCCCCCTAGGTGTGGCTTCCTACGAGCAGTACTTC.